The 26 T cell receptor beta chains listed next were all sequenced from one sample in a study of shared clonotypes between healthy human individuals. Clones were sequenced by immunoSEQ multiplex PCR, and TCRdb holds only the in-frame ones, with some missing. The table includes around 2.5 million clones, over 85% detected once. Sequencing was performed on naive CD4+ T cells from PBMCs. Subset noted: CD45RA+ positively selected. These receptor sequences come from a man between 18 and 29 years old in good health. Some clones in this sample may be carry-over from other donors' samples.

DNA for the CDR3: TGCGCCAGCAGCGGGGGACAGGGTCAGGGTGAGCAGTTCTTC. Amino acids: CASSGGQGQGEQFF. This chain links TRBV5-1 with TRBJ2-1; TRBD1 matches at 9 bases. Germline CDR1 SGHRS, CDR2 YFSETQ. This CDR3 is 14 amino acids long. The trim removed 4 bases at V and 9 bases at J, leaving 8 bases unmatched.

The chain recombines TRBV5-4 with TRBJ2-3, with D tentatively TRBD1 or TRBD2 (5 bases each). CDR1 is SGHNT, CDR2 YYREEE, per germline (reference sequence). The ends were cut back, 2 bases at V and 7 bases at J, with 11 bases in the middle. The CDR3 extends over 13 amino acids. CDR3 coding DNA: TGTGCCAGCAGCTTCCCCGAGGGGAATACGCAGTATTTT. Protein product: CASSFPEGNTQYF.

This sequence joins TRBV6-5 and TRBJ2-7; maybe TRBD1 (6 bases). This CDR3 has 12 amino acids. Trimming pared 7 bases from V and 3 bases from J, leaving 10 bases between. Germline CDR1 and CDR2: MNHEY and SVGAGI. CDR3 coding DNA: TGTGCCAGCACCGGACAGAACTACGAGCAGTACTTC. Translating gives CASTGQNYEQYF.

The genes are TRBV5-4 and TRBJ2-3; D might be TRBD2 (6 bases). V was pared by 3 bases and J by 6 bases, with 20 bases between. The CDR3 totals 16 residues. Germline CDR1 and CDR2: SGHNT and YYREEE (reference sequence). For the CDR3, the DNA is TGTGCCAGCAGCTCCGAACTAGCTCTCACGGGCGATACGCAGTATTTT. Translated: CASSSELALTGDTQYF.

The chain combines TRBV28 with TRBJ1-1, with a possible D match to TRBD1 (5 bases). With 9 bases removed from V and 1 base from J, the gap between germline ends came to 12 bases. The CDR3 loop spans 13 amino acids. Per the germline V gene, CDR1 is MDHEN and CDR2 is SYDVKM. CDR3 nucleotides: TGTGCCAGTATTGAGGGGCGGAACACTGAAGCTTTCTTT. It translates to CASIEGRNTEAFF. Variable domain in full (rest from reference TRBV28 and TRBJ1-1): DVKVTQSSRYLVKRTGEKVFLECVQDMDHENMFWYRQDPGLGLRLIYFSYDVKMKEKGDIPEGYSVSREKKERFSLILESASTNQTSMYLCASIEGRNTEAFFGQGTRLTVV.

The chain uses TRBV9 and TRBJ2-1, with a possible D match to TRBD2 (5 bases). Deletions cut 0 bases from V and 2 bases from J, with 9 bases between. The CDR3 has 15 residues. Germline CDR1 is SGDLS and CDR2 is YYNGEE. DNA for the CDR3: TGTGCCAGCAGCGTAGACGGGAATCCCTACAATGAGCAGTTCTTC. Amino acid sequence: CASSVDGNPYNEQFF.

The rearrangement links TRBV9 to TRBJ2-4, with 9 nucleotides matching TRBD2. Trimming removed 3 bases from V and 8 bases from J; junction bases left unmatched: 6. CDR1 and CDR2 from the germline V gene are SGDLS and YYNGEE. The CDR3 runs 14 residues. CDR3 bases: TGTGCCAGCAGCGCCCTTAGCGGGAGTGACATTCAGTACTTC. This encodes CASSALSGSDIQYF.

This chain connects TRBV9 to TRBJ1-4; no firm D call. The CDR3 runs to 11 residues. The V and J ends lost 0 bases and 8 bases respectively, with 2 bases between them. Germline assignment: CDR1 SGDLS and CDR2 YYNGEE. The CDR3 sequence is CASSVDEKLFF. For the CDR3, the DNA is TGTGCCAGCAGCGTAGACGAAAAACTGTTTTTT.

The rearrangement links TRBV28 to TRBJ2-5; 9 positions match TRBD2. CDR1 is MDHEN, CDR2 SYDVKM, per germline. The CDR3 is 14 amino acids. V was pared by 6 bases and J by 3 bases, with 5 bases of the junction left unmatched. The DNA of the CDR3 is TGTGCCAGCAGGGGAGCGGGGGGAAAAGAGACCCAGTACTTC. Residues: CASRGAGGKETQYF.

The gene calls are TRBV30 and TRBJ1-3; D is ambiguous. CDR1 GTSNPN and CDR2 SVGIG come from the germline V gene (reference sequence). The CDR3 totals 13 residues. The V gene lost 0 bases and the J gene lost 2 bases, with 5 bases spanning the gap. The CDR3 loop is CAWSVETGNTIYF. As DNA, the CDR3 is TGTGCCTGGAGTGTAGAGACTGGAAACACCATATATTTT.

V is TRBV6-6 and J is TRBJ2-1; 8 nucleotides align to TRBD1. Looked up from germline, CDR1 is MNHNY and CDR2 is SVGAGI (reference sequence). The CDR3 extends over 15 amino acids. The J segment lost 8 bases and the V segment lost 5 bases, leaving 11 bases of the junction unmatched. This chain's CDR3 is CASSSPGQVADEQFF. CDR3 DNA sequence: TGTGCCAGCAGTAGCCCGGGACAGGTGGCTGATGAGCAGTTCTTC.

The chain employs TRBV4-1 and TRBJ1-2; 10 bases agree with TRBD1. Germline CDR1 reads MGHRA; CDR2 reads YSYEKL. Trimming removed 3 bases from V and 7 bases from J; junction bases left unmatched: 11. The CDR3 is 16 residues long. The CDR3 sequence: CASSQTGTGARSGYTF. As DNA, the CDR3 is TGCGCCAGCAGCCAGACCGGGACAGGGGCGAGGAGTGGCTACACCTTC.

The sample holds a few counts of this clone. Other DNA sequences in the sample encode the same CDR3. The gene calls are TRBV14 and TRBJ2-6; D uncertain. Between the trimmed V and J ends, which lost 3 bases and 0 bases, there was a span of 3 bases. The CDR3 sequence is 14 residues long. Germline CDR1 and CDR2: SGHDN and FVKESK. The CDR3 DNA is TGTGCCAGCAGCCAGAGCTCTGGGGCCAACGTCCTGACTTTC. This translates into CASSQSSGANVLTF.

A word on this clone: The same CDR3 also results from other DNA sequences found in this sample. The chain joins TRBV5-1 to TRBJ2-7, with 10 bases fitting TRBD2. The V gene end was trimmed by 1 base and the J gene end by 2 bases; junction bases not matched to a gene: 0. The CDR3 sequence is 14 residues long. The germline gives CDR1 SGHRS, CDR2 YFSETQ. The CDR3: CASSLTSGTYEQYF. The CDR3 coding sequence is TGCGCCAGCAGCTTGACTAGCGGGACCTACGAGCAGTACTTC. Full variable domain (outside the CDR3, taken from reference TRBV5-1 and TRBJ2-7): KAGVTQTPRYLIKTRGQQVTLSCSPISGHRSVSWYQQTPGQGLQFLFEYFSETQRNKGNFPGRFSGRQFSNSRSEMNVSTLELGDSALYLCASSLTSGTYEQYFGPGTRLTVT.

The genes are TRBV30 and TRBJ1-2, with a possible D match to TRBD1 (6 bases). The CDR3 is 13 residues long. Germline loops: CDR1 GTSNPN, CDR2 SVGIG (reference sequence). Trimming shortened V by 0 bases and J by 8 bases, and 13 bases separated the two germline ends. As DNA, the CDR3 is TGTGCCTGGAGTGTGAAGGACAGTACAGGCTACACCTTC. Its translation: CAWSVKDSTGYTF.

This clone was detected once. The chain has TRBV5-4 and TRBJ2-5; 8 nucleotides agree with TRBD2. Per germline, CDR1 SGHNT and CDR2 YYREEE (reference sequence). The CDR3 is made up of 15 amino acids. J was trimmed by 4 bases and V by 4 bases; bases with no gene match: 9. Here the CDR3 reads CASSREGLAGETQYF. The CDR3 DNA reads TGTGCCAGCAGCCGGGAGGGCCTAGCGGGAGAGACCCAGTACTTC.

This sequence joins TRBV28 and TRBJ1-6; tentative D call: TRBD1 (5 bases). CDR1 and CDR2 from the germline V gene are MDHEN and SYDVKM. V was clipped by 2 bases and J by 6 bases, with 14 bases between them. This CDR3 contains 16 residues. CDR3 DNA sequence: TGTGCCAGCAGTTTAGGGGCTCTAGGCCCTAATTCACCCCTCCACTTT. It specifies CASSLGALGPNSPLHF.

This chain uses TRBV27 with TRBJ2-3; the match to TRBD2 covers 12 bases. Germline CDR1 is MNHEY and CDR2 is SMNVEV (reference sequence). The CDR3 spans 16 residues. V lost 6 bases and J lost 8; bases outside the gene matches: 12. CDR3 nucleotide sequence: TGTGCCAGCAGACCCGGGACTAGCGGGCAGTATTCTACGCAGTATTTT. This codes for CASRPGTSGQYSTQYF.

V and J are TRBV5-3 and TRBJ2-1, with D possibly matching TRBD2 (6 bases). TRBV5-3 qualifies as an ORF whose function is uncertain. CDR3 length: 14 residues. The V end was cut by 3 bases, the J end by 6 bases, with 13 bases between. CDR3 amino acids: CARSSSSVSNEQFF. The CDR3 DNA sequence: TGTGCCAGAAGCTCATCTAGCGTTAGCAATGAGCAGTTCTTC.

V usage is TRBV7-6 and J usage is TRBJ2-5; D remains unclear. Germline V lookup: CDR1 SGHVS, CDR2 FNYEAQ. The CDR3 contains 13 residues. Trimming shortened V by 1 base and J by 4 bases, and 7 bases separated the two germline ends. Here the CDR3 reads CASSLVLRETQYF. The CDR3 coding sequence is TGTGCCAGCAGCTTAGTTCTACGAGAGACCCAGTACTTC.

The chain employs TRBV28 and TRBJ2-7; 7 nucleotides align to TRBD1. Germline CDR1 MDHEN, CDR2 SYDVKM. V trimming: 6 bases; J trimming: 5 bases; junction bases outside the gene matches: 13. This CDR3 is built from 15 residues. The CDR3 region is CASRRNPRGINEQYF. DNA for the CDR3: TGTGCCAGCAGGCGAAACCCCAGGGGGATCAACGAGCAGTACTTC.

This chain connects TRBV7-9 to TRBJ2-1, with D possibly matching TRBD2 (5 bases). Germline CDR1 SEHNR, CDR2 FQNEAQ (reference sequence). The V end was cut by 0 bases, the J end by 0 bases, with 15 bases between. This CDR3 region has 18 residues. The CDR3 coding sequence is TGTGCCAGCAGCTTAGCGAGGGTACAGCTGAGCTCCTACAATGAGCAGTTCTTC. Protein: CASSLARVQLSSYNEQFF.

The chain couples TRBV11-2 to TRBJ2-7, with D tentatively TRBD2 (6 bases). From germline, CDR1 is SGHAT and CDR2 FQNNGV. The CDR3 spans 14 residues. The ends were cut back, 5 bases at V and 7 bases at J, with 18 bases in the middle. CDR3 sequence reads: CASSPNERAGEQYF. The CDR3 DNA sequence: TGTGCCAGCAGCCCCAATGAGCGGGCGGGGGAGCAGTACTTC.

This sequence joins TRBV6-1 and TRBJ1-2; 10 bases match TRBD1. The ends lost 8 bases at V and 6 bases at J; junction bases unmatched: 12. Germline values: CDR1 MNHNS, CDR2 SASEGT. This CDR3 comprises 15 residues. The CDR3 protein is CASRSRQGANDGYTF. The CDR3 DNA reads TGTGCCAGCCGATCGAGACAGGGGGCTAATGATGGCTACACCTTC.

Only a few counts were recorded for this clone. J is TRBJ1-4 and V is TRBV9, with a tentative D call TRBD1 (5 bases). V lost 0 bases and J 11 bases, leaving 11 bases between the germline ends. From germline, CDR1 is SGDLS and CDR2 YYNGEE. This CDR3 is 13 amino acids long. The CDR3 protein is CASSVGGAGKLFF. CDR3 nucleotide sequence: TGTGCCAGCAGCGTAGGTGGGGCGGGTAAACTGTTTTTT.

V usage is TRBV5-6 and J usage is TRBJ2-1, with 7 nucleotides matching TRBD1. The CDR3 totals 15 residues. The V gene's germline CDR1 is SGHDT and CDR2 YYEEEE. The V gene end was trimmed by 1 base and the J gene end by 4 bases; junction bases not matched to a gene: 5. In DNA form, the CDR3 reads TGTGCCAGCAGCTTGCGGGACAGACGTTACAATGAGCAGTTCTTC. Translated, it gives CASSLRDRRYNEQFF.